A single sample is the source of the 30 T cell receptor beta chains below, sequenced in a study of blood T cell repertoires in COVID-19. The data were produced by immunoSEQ multiplex PCR, yet TCRdb's version contains in-frame clones alone and is incomplete. The sample holds roughly 380,000 clones, over 75% seen once. Specimen: PBMCs or T cells enriched from blood (not recorded which). These receptors were collected from a woman under 40 who had recovered from COVID-19.

This clone was observed a few times. J is TRBJ2-3 and V is TRBV24-1; possible D gene TRBD1, 5 bases. Trimming shortened V by 5 bases and J by 1 base, and 6 bases separated the two germline ends. The CDR3 is 13 residues long. Germline CDR1 and CDR2: KGHDR and SFDVKD. CDR3 sequence reads: CATSGGRTDTQYF. The CDR3 region has the DNA TGTGCCACCAGTGGGGGCCGCACAGATACGCAGTATTTT.

In this sample, this clone turned up a few times. This rearrangement joins TRBV5-5 to TRBJ2-7; D may be TRBD2 (5 bases). Germline V gene lookup returns CDR1 SGHKS and CDR2 YYEKEE (reference sequence). Trimming pared 4 bases from V and 7 bases from J, leaving 18 bases between. The CDR3 is 14 residues long. The CDR3 coding sequence is TGTGCCAGCAGCCATGACTACCTTAGGGAAGAGCAGTACTTC. Amino acid sequence: CASSHDYLREEQYF.

The V gene is TRBV2, the J gene TRBJ1-2, with TRBD1 identical over 7 bases. This CDR3 is 14 amino acids long. Losses at the gene ends were 4 bases for V and 5 bases for J; bases not matched to a gene: 7. The V gene's germline CDR1 is SNHLY and CDR2 FYNNEI. The CDR3 sequence: CASSAGGTLYGYTF. In DNA form, the CDR3 reads TGTGCCAGCAGTGCAGGGGGAACCTTATATGGCTACACCTTC.

The chain has TRBV7-3 and TRBJ2-7, with a possible D match to TRBD1 (6 bases). V was pared by 2 bases and J by 7 bases, with 15 bases between. The germline CDR1 and CDR2 sequences are SGHTA and FQGTGA. The length of the CDR3 is 14 residues. The CDR3 region has the DNA TGTGCCAGCAGCTTACAGGGGACCACGGGAGAGCAGTACTTC. It encodes CASSLQGTTGEQYF.

The J gene is TRBJ2-3, the V gene TRBV20-1; D not resolved. The CDR3 covers 11 residues. Germline V gives CDR1 DFQATT, CDR2 SNEGSKA (reference sequence). With 3 bases removed from V and 6 bases from J, the gap between germline ends came to 7 bases. CDR3: CSASQADTQYF. CDR3 bases: TGCAGTGCTAGTCAGGCTGATACGCAGTATTTT.

This sequence joins TRBV19 and TRBJ1-5, with D maybe TRBD1 (6 bases). V was shortened by 7 bases and J by 3 bases, with 13 bases between the two germline ends. Germline-derived CDR1 and CDR2 are LNHDA and SQIVND (reference sequence). This CDR3 region has 14 residues. CDR3 amino acids: CASNSQGINQPQHF. DNA for the CDR3: TGTGCCAGTAACTCCCAGGGGATCAATCAGCCCCAGCATTTT.

The rearrangement joins TRBV19 to TRBJ1-1; D perhaps matches TRBD1 (6 bases). Germline V lookup: CDR1 LNHDA, CDR2 SQIVND (reference sequence). CDR3 length: 15 residues. Between the trimmed V and J ends, which lost 5 bases and 5 bases, there was a span of 18 bases. CDR3 DNA: TGTGCCAGTAGTGCTACAGGGTTTGGGGGAACTGAAGCTTTCTTT. It is translated as CASSATGFGGTEAFF.

This chain links TRBV19 with TRBJ1-2, with 10 positions matching TRBD1. With V trimmed by 4 bases and J by 9 bases, 8 bases remained unmatched. The CDR3 extends over 14 amino acids. Germline V gene sequence: CDR1 LNHDA, CDR2 SQIVND (reference sequence). The CDR3 sequence: CASSTRQGAWSYTF. Written as DNA, the CDR3 is TGTGCCAGTAGTACCAGACAGGGGGCATGGAGCTACACCTTC. Filled out from reference TRBV19 and TRBJ1-2, the complete variable domain reads DGGITQSPKYLFRKEGQNVTLSCEQNLNHDAMYWYRQDPGQGLRLIYYSQIVNDFQKGDIAEGYSVSREKKESFPLTVTSAQKNPTAFYLCASSTRQGAWSYTFGSGTRLTVV.

V and J are TRBV4-1 and TRBJ2-5, with 8 nucleotides matching TRBD1. Germline CDR1 reads MGHRA; CDR2 reads YSYEKL. Trimming cost V 2 bases and J 3 bases; bases outside gene matches: 5. This CDR3 has 15 amino acids. CDR3 DNA sequence: TGCGCCAGCAGCCAACTCCCGACAGGGGAAGAGACCCAGTACTTC. The encoded protein is CASSQLPTGEETQYF.

The rearrangement links TRBV29-1 to TRBJ1-1, with a possible D match to TRBD1 (5 bases). Germline assignment: CDR1 SQVTM and CDR2 ANQGSEA. The CDR3 covers 15 residues. The germline V and J ends were trimmed by 4 bases and 1 base, with 16 bases remaining between them. CDR3: CSVGVAGGQNTEAFF. CDR3 bases: TGCAGCGTTGGGGTTGCTGGCGGACAGAACACTGAAGCTTTCTTT.

In its sample, this clone was seen a few times. The rearrangement joins TRBV28 to TRBJ1-2; weak D call: TRBD1 (6 bases). The CDR3 spans 12 residues. Germline V gene lookup returns CDR1 MDHEN and CDR2 SYDVKM. V dropped 4 bases and J dropped 8 bases, with 11 bases sitting between them. The CDR3 DNA sequence: TGTGCCAGCAGTTCGGGGGGGCTCGGCTACACCTTC. Its translation: CASSSGGLGYTF.

The V and J genes are TRBV11-2 and TRBJ2-4; TRBD2 aligns across 7 bases. The V segment lost 2 bases and the J segment 7 bases; nucleotides outside the gene matches: 8. The CDR3 contains 15 residues. Germline loops: CDR1 SGHAT, CDR2 FQNNGV. The CDR3: CASSLRGGRENIQYF. CDR3 bases: TGTGCCAGCAGCTTACGCGGGGGTCGCGAGAACATTCAGTACTTC.

The chain is built from TRBV6-5 and TRBJ1-1, with D possibly TRBD1 on 5 matching bases. The CDR3 covers 13 residues. V lost 5 bases to trimming and J lost 5 bases, with 12 bases between them. The germline V gene encodes CDR1 MNHEY and CDR2 SVGAGI. CDR3 loop: CASSPTRGTEAFF. The CDR3 DNA follows: TGTGCCAGCAGTCCGACACGGGGGACTGAAGCTTTCTTT.

The chain employs TRBV19 and TRBJ1-5; possible D gene TRBD1, 5 bases. Germline CDR1 LNHDA, CDR2 SQIVND (reference sequence). Trimming cost V 8 bases and J 2 bases, with 13 bases left between them. This CDR3 contains 14 residues. In DNA, the CDR3 is TGTGCCAGTTTGGGGGGAAATGGCAATCAGCCCCAGCATTTT. Encoded protein: CASLGGNGNQPQHF.

The CDR3 loop is CASSSGLAVYEQYF. In DNA, the CDR3 is TGTGCCAGCAGTTCGGGACTAGCAGTATACGAGCAGTACTTC. This chain links TRBV28 with TRBJ2-7; 9 positions match TRBD2. The CDR3 consists of 14 residues. Germline CDR1 is MDHEN and CDR2 is SYDVKM. V dropped 4 bases and J dropped 4; count of bases not matched to a gene: 5.

The gene calls are TRBV7-8 and TRBJ2-7; 10 positions match TRBD2. CDR1 is SGHVS and CDR2 is FQNEAQ in the germline V gene. The CDR3 runs to 17 residues. The V segment lost 5 bases and the J segment 0 bases; nucleotides outside the gene matches: 10. The CDR3 loop is CASSPPGLAVSSYEQYF. Written as DNA, the CDR3 is TGTGCCAGCAGCCCCCCCGGACTAGCGGTCAGCTCCTACGAGCAGTACTTC. Filled out from reference TRBV7-8 and TRBJ2-7, the complete variable domain reads GAGVSQSPRYKVAKRGQDVALRCDPISGHVSLFWYQQALGQGPEFLTYFQNEAQLDKSGLPSDRFFAERPEGSVSTLKIQRTQQEDSAVYLCASSPPGLAVSSYEQYFGPGTRLTVT.

This chain joins TRBV28 and TRBJ1-2; 7 positions agree with TRBD1. Per germline, CDR1 MDHEN and CDR2 SYDVKM. The V gene end was trimmed by 7 bases and the J gene end by 3 bases; junction bases not matched to a gene: 5. The CDR3 runs 13 residues. Written as DNA, the CDR3 is TGTGCCAGCACCCGGGACAGTTACTATGGCTACACCTTC. It is translated as CASTRDSYYGYTF.

The rearrangement links TRBV19 to TRBJ2-7, with D perhaps matching TRBD2 (6 bases). The V and J ends lost 7 bases and 1 base respectively, with 14 bases between them. Germline CDR1 is LNHDA and CDR2 is SQIVND (reference sequence). CDR3 length: 14 residues. This chain's CDR3 is CASTATEGSYEQYF. The CDR3 DNA reads as TGTGCCAGTACCGCAACGGAGGGTTCCTACGAGCAGTACTTC. The full variable domain, with the rest looked up from reference TRBV19 and TRBJ2-7, is DGGITQSPKYLFRKEGQNVTLSCEQNLNHDAMYWYRQDPGQGLRLIYYSQIVNDFQKGDIAEGYSVSREKKESFPLTVTSAQKNPTAFYLCASTATEGSYEQYFGPGTRLTVT.

The genes are TRBV5-5 and TRBJ1-2; 9 nucleotides line up with TRBD1. This CDR3 comprises 15 residues. V gave up 4 bases and J gave up 8 bases; unmatched junction bases: 12. The V gene's germline CDR1 is SGHKS and CDR2 YYEKEE (reference sequence). In nucleotides, the CDR3 is TGTGCCAGCAGCCACCTATGGGACAGGGAGGGGGGCTACACCTTC. Its translation: CASSHLWDREGGYTF.

The V and J genes are TRBV3-1 (or the pseudogene TRBV3-2) and TRBJ1-2; D might be TRBD1 (5 bases). The CDR3 is made up of 15 amino acids. The germline V gene encodes CDR1 LGHDT and CDR2 YNNKEL (reference sequence). Trimming cost V 3 bases and J 4 bases, with 15 bases left between them. CDR3 sequence: CASSHAGVEAYGYTF. The CDR3 coding sequence is TGTGCCAGCAGCCACGCGGGGGTCGAGGCCTATGGCTACACCTTC.

V gene TRBV5-4 combines with J gene TRBJ1-4; TRBD1 matches 8 bases. CDR3 length: 14 amino acids. Germline V gene data show CDR1 as SGHNT and CDR2 as YYREEE (reference sequence). V lost 4 bases and J lost 10; bases outside the gene matches: 9. CDR3 loop: CASSPGTGGTKLFF. The CDR3 DNA follows: TGTGCCAGCAGCCCCGGGACAGGTGGTACAAAACTGTTTTTT.

The chain is built from TRBV4-1 and TRBJ2-1, with TRBD2 identical over 11 bases. With V trimmed by 0 bases and J by 4 bases, 8 bases remained unmatched. This CDR3 contains 18 residues. Germline loops: CDR1 MGHRA, CDR2 YSYEKL. The CDR3 loop is CASSQDFLGTSGYNEQFF. CDR3 bases: TGCGCCAGCAGCCAAGACTTTTTGGGGACTAGCGGATACAATGAGCAGTTCTTC.

V is TRBV12-5 and J is TRBJ1-2; perhaps TRBD1 as D (6 bases). Trimming left V 3 bases short and J 7 bases short, with 15 bases between. Germline assignment: CDR1 LGHNT and CDR2 FRNRAP. The CDR3 extends over 14 amino acids. CDR3 DNA sequence: TGTGCTAGTGGTTTCAATCAGGGGTTAGGTGGCTACACCTTC. Encoded protein: CASGFNQGLGGYTF.

This clone was counted a few times. The rearrangement joins TRBV11-3 to TRBJ2-5; 7 bases fit TRBD2. CDR1 is SGHNT, CDR2 YENEEA, per germline. This CDR3 has 16 residues. J lost 4 bases, V lost 1 base, and 9 bases had no gene match. CDR3 bases: TGTGCCAGCAGCTTAGGCCGACTAGCCGAAGGAGAGACCCAGTACTTC. It specifies CASSLGRLAEGETQYF.

The gene calls are TRBV4-1 and TRBJ2-1, with 7 bases that match TRBD2. Trimming took 1 base from V and 4 from J; bases not matched to a gene: 16. Germline CDR1 reads MGHRA; CDR2 reads YSYEKL. CDR3 length: 19 residues. CDR3 sequence: CASSQGYSGLLPGYNEQFF. The DNA for the CDR3 is TGCGCCAGCAGCCAAGGTTATAGCGGGCTGCTCCCCGGGTACAATGAGCAGTTCTTC.

As regards this clone: Additional DNA sequences in this sample encode the identical CDR3. The chain recombines TRBV7-9 with TRBJ2-2; 14 bases agree with TRBD2. V shed 3 bases and J 4 bases; nucleotides not matched to a gene: 1. This CDR3 has 16 amino acids. Per germline, CDR1 SEHNR and CDR2 FQNEAQ (reference sequence). CDR3 loop: CASSLGLAGVTGELFF. The CDR3, as DNA: TGTGCCAGCAGCTTGGGACTAGCGGGAGTCACCGGGGAGCTGTTTTTT.

The chain couples TRBV27 to TRBJ1-1; possible D gene TRBD1, 6 bases. The CDR3 has 17 residues. Germline V gene sequence: CDR1 MNHEY, CDR2 SMNVEV (reference sequence). Trimming removed 6 bases at V and 2 bases at J, with 22 bases between. The CDR3 loop is CASRNSVTGTTNTEAFF. CDR3 nucleotides: TGTGCCAGCAGAAATAGCGTTACCGGGACAACTAACACTGAAGCTTTCTTT.

This chain joins TRBV14 and TRBJ2-3; D gene uncertain. The CDR3 is made up of 14 amino acids. V lost 2 bases to trimming and J lost 6 bases, with 12 bases between them. The germline gives CDR1 SGHDN, CDR2 FVKESK. The CDR3 here is CASSQFFAADTQYF. CDR3 sequence (DNA): TGTGCCAGCAGCCAATTTTTCGCCGCGGATACGCAGTATTTT.

This chain uses TRBV30 with TRBJ1-1, with D perhaps matching TRBD1 (6 bases). Trimming left V 0 bases short and J 4 bases short, with 12 bases between. The germline gives CDR1 GTSNPN, CDR2 SVGIG (reference sequence). CDR3 length: 14 residues. The CDR3 reads CAWSVHRGATEAFF. The CDR3 nucleotides are TGTGCCTGGAGTGTACATCGGGGGGCCACTGAAGCTTTCTTT.

The J gene is TRBJ2-2, the V gene TRBV5-4; TRBD2 might be the D (7 bases). V was pared by 4 bases and J by 0 bases, with 13 bases between. The CDR3 has 16 residues. Germline V gene sequence: CDR1 SGHNT, CDR2 YYREEE (reference sequence). In DNA, the CDR3 is TGTGCCAGCAGCGTGGAGGGGGGGGCGAACACCGGGGAGCTGTTTTTT. This encodes CASSVEGGANTGELFF.